This T cell receptor (beta chain) was sequenced for a study of control samples from healthy donors and cancer patients. The sample holds a few counts of this clone. The CDR3 has 15 residues. Germline CDR1 is SGDLS and CDR2 is YYNGEE. The V gene end was trimmed by 4 bases and the J gene end by 7 bases; junction bases not matched to a gene: 8. The protocol was immunoSEQ multiplex PCR, while the TCRdb copy is restricted to in-frame clones and leaves out a portion. The sample contains under 200,000 clones, just over 85% of which appear only once. The V gene is TRBV9, the J gene TRBJ1-5; 10 bases are shared with TRBD1. Sequences were obtained from blood. This TCR was recovered from a woman aged 30 to 39 in good health. CDR3 sequence: CASSQGQGSTQPQHF. CDR3 in DNA: TGTGCCAGCAGCCAGGGACAGGGGTCCACCCAGCCCCAGCATTTT.